This T cell receptor (beta chain) was sequenced for a study of cytomegalovirus exposure and HLA in healthy donors. The study, taken as a whole, reports: Reports credit the classifier with highly specific, highly sensitive diagnosis of cytomegalovirus status. Later analysis showed most CMV-associated TCR beta chains appearing HLA-restricted. Accurate predictions that matched the HLA-A and HLA-B alleles of most subjects were reportedly made from TCR beta sequences. Association of under 20,000 TCR beta sequences with HLA alleles was found at 0.05 false discovery rate in a later analysis.

V was cut by 5 bases and J by 0 bases, with 10 bases left in between. CDR3 length equals 14 residues. Germline lookup yields CDR1 LNHDA and CDR2 SQIVND (reference sequence). The sample holds a few counts of this clone. Its target is unknown. PCR was performed using 60 Vbeta and 13 Jbeta primers. Clones were sequenced by immunoSEQ multiplex PCR, and TCRdb holds only the in-frame ones, with some missing. The profile shows roughly 150,000 clones, around 68% of them singletons. The sample was PBMCs. V usage is TRBV19 and J usage is TRBJ1-1; the D gene is possibly TRBD1 (6 bases). The sequence derives from a young man in good health and CMV-seropositive. The DNA of the CDR3 is TGTGCCAGTAGTCAACAGGGTCTGAACACTGAAGCTTTCTTT. Its protein product is CASSQQGLNTEAFF.